The clone carrying this TCR beta chain was detected a few times. Its antigen is still unknown. This record comes from a study of T cells in Graves' hyperthyroidism and ophthalmopathy. Findings and limits, study-wide: Through a model of 13 V-J features, ophthalmopathy was separated from stable hyperthyroidism.

Amplified TCR beta CDR3 regions derived from RNA transcripts. With the HTBI primer set, the TCR CDR3 went through a first round of RT-PCR. TCRdb re-called the multiplex PCR reads with MiXCR, one entry per CDR3 protein. The table has around 570,000 distinct CDR3 sequences, roughly 21% seen once. V trimming: 3 bases; J trimming: 3 bases; junction bases outside the gene matches: 3. The CDR3 length is 15 residues. Germline V gene data show CDR1 as SEHNR and CDR2 as FQNEAQ (reference sequence). The sequencing input was blood. V usage is TRBV7-9 and J usage is TRBJ1-4, with TRBD1 identical over 8 bases. This sequence was found in a man aged 40-49 years with Graves' ophthalmopathy. Here the CDR3 DNA reads TGTGCCAGCAGCTTCCGGACAGGGTCTAATGAAAAACTGTTTTTT. Protein product: CASSFRTGSNEKLFF.